The 23 T cell receptor beta chains listed next were all sequenced from one sample in a study of PD-L1 blockade in urothelial cancer. The data were produced by immunoSEQ multiplex PCR, yet TCRdb's version contains in-frame clones alone and is incomplete. The sample lists 65,000 to 85,000 clones; approximately 90% were seen once. The time point denotes: peripheral blood 6 weeks after treatment start. The source was PBMCs, collected around atezolizumab (anti-PD-L1) treatment. These receptors were obtained from a woman older than 75 with urothelial cancer.

The chain is built from TRBV25-1 and TRBJ2-5; D might be TRBD1 (5 bases). Trimming took 3 bases from V and 0 from J, leaving 14 bases between them. Germline-derived CDR1 and CDR2 are MGHDK and SYGVNS. The CDR3 covers 16 residues. CDR3 in DNA: TGTGCCAGCAGTGAGGGTAGGGGCGCAAACCAAGAGACCCAGTACTTC. It is translated as CASSEGRGANQETQYF.

The chain uses TRBV9 and TRBJ2-3; 10 bases line up with TRBD1. V gave up 3 bases and J gave up 3 bases; unmatched junction bases: 4. There are 15 residues in the CDR3. The germline CDR1 and CDR2 sequences are SGDLS and YYNGEE. The CDR3 DNA reads TGTGCCAGCAGCGGACGGACAGGGGGAACAGATACGCAGTATTTT. The encoded protein is CASSGRTGGTDTQYF.

This clone was counted between two and nine times. The chain couples TRBV6-1 to TRBJ2-1; TRBD2 aligns across 12 bases. Germline loops: CDR1 MNHNS, CDR2 SASEGT. The CDR3 contains 17 residues. Trimming at V came to 4 bases and at J to 1 base, leaving 5 bases not matched to a gene. DNA of the CDR3: TGTGCCAGCAGTGTGACTAGCGGGAGTGCTTCCTACAATGAGCAGTTCTTC. Translated, it gives CASSVTSGSASYNEQFF.

The chain combines TRBV2 with TRBJ1-2, with TRBD1 matching 8 bases. This CDR3 contains 17 residues. V trimming: 6 bases; J trimming: 4 bases; junction bases outside the gene matches: 16. Looked up from germline, CDR1 is SNHLY and CDR2 is FYNNEI. The CDR3 DNA sequence: TGTGCCAGCAGAAAAGTATCGACAGGGGAAGCTGGCTATGGCTACACCTTC. Its protein is CASRKVSTGEAGYGYTF.

The CDR3 bases are TGTGCCAGCAGTTTACGCGCAGGGGGCTGGGGTTCGGGAGCGTCCTACGAGCAGTACTTC. It is translated as CASSLRAGGWGSGASYEQYF. The genes are TRBV28 and TRBJ2-7, with TRBD1 matching 8 bases. CDR1 and CDR2 from the germline V gene are MDHEN and SYDVKM. The CDR3 consists of 20 residues. J gave up 1 base and V 2 bases, and 19 bases lay outside the gene matches.

This rearrangement joins TRBV10-1 to TRBJ1-1; tentative D call: TRBD1 (5 bases). Per germline, CDR1 WNHNN and CDR2 SYGVQD (reference sequence). V was shortened by 4 bases and J by 10 bases, with 16 bases between the two germline ends. The CDR3 is 13 residues long. The CDR3 spells CASSGTSLSSAFF. The CDR3 DNA is TGCGCCAGCAGTGGGACATCCCTCTCTTCAGCTTTCTTT.

The table lists this clone with a few counts. The CDR3 DNA is TGTGCCAGCAGCTTATCAGGGTTTGGGCAGCCCCAGCATTTT. The encoded protein is CASSLSGFGQPQHF. The chain has TRBV7-9 and TRBJ1-5; D may be TRBD1 (5 bases). Germline V gives CDR1 SEHNR, CDR2 FQNEAQ (reference sequence). V was clipped by 2 bases and J by 7 bases, with 12 bases between them. This CDR3 has 14 amino acids.

The chain links TRBV27 to TRBJ1-2, with D perhaps TRBD1 (5 bases). Trimming removed 6 bases at V and 4 bases at J, with 30 bases between. The CDR3 runs 19 residues. Per germline, CDR1 MNHEY and CDR2 SMNVEV (reference sequence). The CDR3 region is CASRSPGTFIGPDSYGYTF. In nucleotides, the CDR3 is TGTGCCAGCAGGAGTCCAGGGACTTTTATCGGACCGGATAGCTATGGCTACACCTTC.

The chain links TRBV30 to TRBJ2-1; the D gene is possibly TRBD1 (6 bases). The ends were cut back, 3 bases at V and 6 bases at J, with 18 bases in the middle. Germline loops: CDR1 GTSNPN, CDR2 SVGIG (reference sequence). CDR3 length equals 15 residues. The CDR3 spells CAWRSRDMIFNEQFF. The DNA for the CDR3 is TGTGCCTGGAGGTCCCGGGACATGATCTTCAATGAGCAGTTCTTC. The whole variable domain, remainder taken from reference TRBV30 and TRBJ2-1, is SQTIHQWPATLVQPVGSPLSLECTVEGTSNPNLYWYRQAAGRGLQLLFYSVGIGQISSEVPQNLSASRPQDRQFILSSKKLLLSDSGFYLCAWRSRDMIFNEQFFGPGTRLTVL.

The chain recombines TRBV28 with TRBJ1-5; D not certain. The CDR3 is 16 residues long. V lost 2 bases and J 0 bases, leaving 11 bases between the germline ends. Germline CDR1 and CDR2: MDHEN and SYDVKM. Written as DNA, the CDR3 is TGTGCCAGCAGTTTAGAGCTCTCCTATAGCAATCAGCCCCAGCATTTT. Protein: CASSLELSYSNQPQHF.

The V gene is TRBV11-1, the J gene TRBJ2-5, with 11 bases matching TRBD2. Germline V lookup: CDR1 SGHAT, CDR2 FQDESV (reference sequence). V lost 0 bases to trimming and J lost 4 bases; unmatched junction nucleotides: 1. This CDR3 comprises 15 residues. CDR3 sequence: CASSLALAGAETQYF. The CDR3 nucleotides are TGTGCCAGCAGCTTAGCACTAGCGGGAGCAGAGACCCAGTACTTC. The variable domain in full, completed from reference TRBV11-1 and TRBJ2-5, reads EAEVAQSPRYKITEKSQAVAFWCDPISGHATLYWYRQILGQGPELLVQFQDESVVDDSQLPKDRFSAERLKGVDSTLKIQPAELGDSAMYLCASSLALAGAETQYFGPGTRLLVL.

The chain joins TRBV30 to TRBJ2-1; 7 bases are a match to TRBD2. Germline V gene sequence: CDR1 GTSNPN, CDR2 SVGIG (reference sequence). The ends lost 8 bases at V and 9 bases at J; junction bases unmatched: 7. This CDR3 contains 11 residues. The CDR3 DNA reads as TGTGCCGCCCGGACTAGTGGTGAGCAGTTCTTC. It specifies CAARTSGEQFF.

The V call is TRBV19, the J call TRBJ1-2; 9 bases match TRBD1. The CDR3 has 17 residues. Germline V lookup: CDR1 LNHDA, CDR2 SQIVND (reference sequence). V gave up 9 bases and J gave up 5 bases; unmatched junction bases: 19. CDR3 in amino acids: CASLPRGQPGQGYGYTF. The CDR3 DNA reads TGTGCCAGCCTCCCAAGGGGGCAGCCGGGACAGGGTTATGGCTACACCTTC.

The V and J genes are TRBV19 and TRBJ2-1, with 8 positions matching TRBD2. The CDR3 has 13 amino acids. V lost 9 bases to trimming and J lost 9 bases; unmatched junction nucleotides: 10. Germline assignment: CDR1 LNHDA and CDR2 SQIVND (reference sequence). The CDR3 reads CASQAGEMSEQFF. Here the CDR3 DNA reads TGTGCCAGCCAAGCGGGAGAAATGAGTGAGCAGTTCTTC.

CDR3 sequence reads: CASSPAGVGNQPQHF. CDR3 nucleotides: TGTGCCAGCTCACCTGCGGGGGTTGGCAATCAGCCCCAGCATTTT. This rearrangement joins TRBV18 to TRBJ1-5; D perhaps matches TRBD1 (5 bases). Trimming pared 3 bases from V and 2 bases from J, leaving 11 bases between. Germline CDR1 reads KGHSH; CDR2 reads LQKENI. The CDR3 runs to 15 residues.

This chain uses TRBV30 with TRBJ2-1; D remains unclear. Between the trimmed V and J ends, which lost 1 base and 5 bases, there was a span of 6 bases. The germline V gene encodes CDR1 GTSNPN and CDR2 SVGIG (reference sequence). The CDR3 has 12 amino acids. CDR3 nucleotide sequence: TGTGCCTGGAGTGCAGGCGACAATGAGCAGTTCTTC. It specifies CAWSAGDNEQFF.

This clone showed up just once. This chain connects TRBV5-6 to TRBJ2-5; 7 nucleotides match TRBD1. Losses at the gene ends were 5 bases for V and 0 bases for J; bases not matched to a gene: 10. Per germline, CDR1 SGHDT and CDR2 YYEEEE. The CDR3 consists of 16 residues. The CDR3 DNA follows: TGTGCCAGCAGGGGGTATCGACAGGGTCACCAAGAGACCCAGTACTTC. It encodes CASRGYRQGHQETQYF.

The gene calls are TRBV30 and TRBJ1-1; no definite D call. From germline, CDR1 is GTSNPN and CDR2 SVGIG (reference sequence). CDR3 length equals 11 residues. V was cut by 8 bases and J by 5 bases, with 12 bases left in between. The CDR3 DNA reads as TGTGCCCAGCTAGGTGGAACTGAAGCTTTCTTT. Residues: CAQLGGTEAFF.

This clone was seen only once. The CDR3 DNA reads as TGCGCCAGCAGTGAAGGGGTCTCTGAAGCTTTCTTT. This encodes CASSEGVSEAFF. V gene TRBV10-1 combines with J gene TRBJ1-1; D perhaps matches TRBD1 (5 bases). Germline-derived CDR1 and CDR2 are WNHNN and SYGVQD (reference sequence). V gave up 3 bases and J gave up 6 bases, with 8 bases separating them. The CDR3 is made up of 12 amino acids.

This rearrangement joins TRBV4-2 to TRBJ2-3, with unresolved D. The V end was cut by 1 base, the J end by 1 base, with 9 bases between. The CDR3 spans 15 residues. Germline CDR1 reads LGHNA; CDR2 reads YNFKEQ. CDR3 loop: CASSQGGVRTDTQYF. The CDR3 DNA follows: TGTGCCAGCAGCCAAGGAGGAGTGCGCACAGATACGCAGTATTTT.

The chain joins TRBV18 to TRBJ1-1; no reliable D call. Germline V lookup: CDR1 KGHSH, CDR2 LQKENI. V was pared by 0 bases and J by 1 base, with 6 bases between. The CDR3 is 14 amino acids. The DNA for the CDR3 is TGTGCCAGCTCACCACCGGGCAGGAACACTGAAGCTTTCTTT. This gives the protein CASSPPGRNTEAFF.

The V and J genes are TRBV9 and TRBJ2-5; a possible D gene is TRBD1 (6 bases). Germline CDR1 and CDR2: SGDLS and YYNGEE. Trimming cost V 4 bases and J 1 base, with 14 bases left between them. This CDR3 is built from 15 residues. CDR3 DNA: TGTGCCAGCAGCCCCCAAGGGACAATCCAAGAGACCCAGTACTTC. Its protein is CASSPQGTIQETQYF.

V gene TRBV2 combines with J gene TRBJ1-1, with 8 bases lining up with TRBD1. Per the germline V gene, CDR1 is SNHLY and CDR2 is FYNNEI. V lost 4 bases to trimming and J lost 5 bases; unmatched junction nucleotides: 6. There are 14 residues in the CDR3. CDR3 loop: CASSVGRGQTEAFF. The CDR3 DNA sequence: TGTGCCAGCAGTGTAGGCAGGGGGCAAACTGAAGCTTTCTTT.